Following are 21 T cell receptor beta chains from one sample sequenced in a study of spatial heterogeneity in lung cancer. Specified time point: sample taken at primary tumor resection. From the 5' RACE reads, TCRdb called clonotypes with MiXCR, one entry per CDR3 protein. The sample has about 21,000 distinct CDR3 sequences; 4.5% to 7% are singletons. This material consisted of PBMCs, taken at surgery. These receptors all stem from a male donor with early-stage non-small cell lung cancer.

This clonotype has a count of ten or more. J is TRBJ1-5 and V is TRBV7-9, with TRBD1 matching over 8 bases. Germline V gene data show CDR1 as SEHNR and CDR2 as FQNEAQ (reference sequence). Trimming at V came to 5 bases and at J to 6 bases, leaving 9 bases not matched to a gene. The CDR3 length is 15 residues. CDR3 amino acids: CASSAGQGSGQPQHF. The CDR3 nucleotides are TGTGCCAGCAGCGCCGGACAGGGAAGTGGTCAGCCCCAGCATTTT.

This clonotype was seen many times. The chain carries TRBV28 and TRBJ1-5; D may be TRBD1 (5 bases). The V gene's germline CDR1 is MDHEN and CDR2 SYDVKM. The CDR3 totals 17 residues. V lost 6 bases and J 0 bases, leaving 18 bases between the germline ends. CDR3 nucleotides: TGTGCCAGCAGATCGGGATCCCAGGGAAATAGCAATCAGCCCCAGCATTTT. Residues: CASRSGSQGNSNQPQHF.

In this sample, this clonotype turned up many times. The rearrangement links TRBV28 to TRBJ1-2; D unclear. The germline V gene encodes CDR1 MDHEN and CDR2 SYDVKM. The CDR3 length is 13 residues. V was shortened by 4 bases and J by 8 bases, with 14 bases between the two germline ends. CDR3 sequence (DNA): TGTGCCAGCAGTTCGTTATCTTATGGGGGCTACACCTTC. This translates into CASSSLSYGGYTF.

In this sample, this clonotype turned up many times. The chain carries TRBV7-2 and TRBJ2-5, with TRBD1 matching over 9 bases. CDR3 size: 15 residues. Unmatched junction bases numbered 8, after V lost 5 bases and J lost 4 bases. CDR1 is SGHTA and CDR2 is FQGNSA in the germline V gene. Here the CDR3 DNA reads TGTGCCAGCAGCCGACCCGGACAGGGGAGAGAGACCCAGTACTTC. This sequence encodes CASSRPGQGRETQYF.

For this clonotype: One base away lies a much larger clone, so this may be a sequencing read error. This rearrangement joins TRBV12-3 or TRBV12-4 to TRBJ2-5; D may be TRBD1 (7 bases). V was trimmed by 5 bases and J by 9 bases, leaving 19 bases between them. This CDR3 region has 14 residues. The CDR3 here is CASSAGQITRSQYF. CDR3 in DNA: TGTGCCAGCAGTGCGGGACAGATTACGAGGTCCCAGTACTTC.

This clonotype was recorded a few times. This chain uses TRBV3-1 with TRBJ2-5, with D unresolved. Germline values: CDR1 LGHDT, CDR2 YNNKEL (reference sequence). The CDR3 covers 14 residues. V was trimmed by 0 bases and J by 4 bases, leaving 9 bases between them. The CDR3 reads CASSQDLLGETQYF. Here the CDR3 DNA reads TGTGCCAGCAGCCAAGATTTGCTGGGAGAGACCCAGTACTTC.

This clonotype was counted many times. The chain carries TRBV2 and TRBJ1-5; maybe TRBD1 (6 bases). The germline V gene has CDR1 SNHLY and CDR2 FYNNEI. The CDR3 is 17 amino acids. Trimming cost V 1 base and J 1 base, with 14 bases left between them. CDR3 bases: TGTGCCAGCAGTGAAGTTTGGGGGGCAAGAAGCAATCAGCCCCAGCATTTT. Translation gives CASSEVWGARSNQPQHF.

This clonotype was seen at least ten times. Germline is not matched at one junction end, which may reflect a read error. The CDR3 loop reads CATSRDNRGNAGELFF. For the CDR3, the DNA is TGTGCCACCAGCAGAGATAATCGGGGGAACGCCGGGGAGCTGTTTTTT. V is TRBV15 and J is TRBJ2-2, with TRBD2 as a possible D gene (6 bases). The germline CDR1 and CDR2 sequences are LNHNV and YYDKDF (reference sequence). CDR3 length: 16 amino acids.

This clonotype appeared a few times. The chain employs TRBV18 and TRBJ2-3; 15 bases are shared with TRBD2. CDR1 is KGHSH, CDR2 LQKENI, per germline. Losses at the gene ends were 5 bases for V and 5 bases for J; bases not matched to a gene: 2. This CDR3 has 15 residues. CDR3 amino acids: CASSGLAGGEDTQYF. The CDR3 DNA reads TGTGCCAGCTCAGGACTAGCGGGAGGGGAAGATACGCAGTATTTT.

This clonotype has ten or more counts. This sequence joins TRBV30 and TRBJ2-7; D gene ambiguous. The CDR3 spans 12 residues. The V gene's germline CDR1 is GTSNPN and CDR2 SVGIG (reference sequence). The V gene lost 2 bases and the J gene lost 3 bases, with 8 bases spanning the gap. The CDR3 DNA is TGTGCCTGGAGTCCCAGAAACTACGAGCAGTACTTC. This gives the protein CAWSPRNYEQYF. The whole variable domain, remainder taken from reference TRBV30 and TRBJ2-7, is SQTIHQWPATLVQPVGSPLSLECTVEGTSNPNLYWYRQAAGRGLQLLFYSVGIGQISSEVPQNLSASRPQDRQFILSSKKLLLSDSGFYLCAWSPRNYEQYFGPGTRLTVT.

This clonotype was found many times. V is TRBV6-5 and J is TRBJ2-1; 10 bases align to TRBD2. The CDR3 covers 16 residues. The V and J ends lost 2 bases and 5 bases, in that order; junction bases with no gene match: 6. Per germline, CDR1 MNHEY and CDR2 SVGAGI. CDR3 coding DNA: TGTGCCAGCAGTTACCGAGCGGGGGGGCTTAACAATGAGCAGTTCTTC. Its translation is CASSYRAGGLNNEQFF.

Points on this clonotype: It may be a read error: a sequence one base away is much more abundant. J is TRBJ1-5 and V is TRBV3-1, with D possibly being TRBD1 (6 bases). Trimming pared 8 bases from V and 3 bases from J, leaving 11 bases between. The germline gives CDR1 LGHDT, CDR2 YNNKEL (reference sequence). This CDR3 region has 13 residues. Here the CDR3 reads CASDKGDNQPQHF. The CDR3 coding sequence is TGTGCCAGCGACAAGGGGGACAATCAGCCCCAGCATTTT.

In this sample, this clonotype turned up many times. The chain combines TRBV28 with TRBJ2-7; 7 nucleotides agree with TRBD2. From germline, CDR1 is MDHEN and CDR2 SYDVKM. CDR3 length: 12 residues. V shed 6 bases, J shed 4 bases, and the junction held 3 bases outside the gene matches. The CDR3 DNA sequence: TGTGCCAGCAGCACTAGCGTTTACGAGCAGTACTTC. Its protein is CASSTSVYEQYF.

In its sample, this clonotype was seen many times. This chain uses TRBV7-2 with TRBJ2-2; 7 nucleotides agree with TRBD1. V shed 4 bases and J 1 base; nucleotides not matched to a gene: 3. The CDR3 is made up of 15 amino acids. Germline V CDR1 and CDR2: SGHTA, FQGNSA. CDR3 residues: CASSSQGVNTGELFF. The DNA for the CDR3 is TGTGCCAGCAGCTCCCAGGGGGTGAACACCGGGGAGCTGTTTTTT.

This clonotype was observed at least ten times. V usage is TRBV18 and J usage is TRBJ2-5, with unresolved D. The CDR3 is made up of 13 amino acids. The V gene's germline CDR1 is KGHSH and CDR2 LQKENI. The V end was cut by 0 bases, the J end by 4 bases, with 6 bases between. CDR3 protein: CASSPPSGETQYF. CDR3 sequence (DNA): TGTGCCAGCTCACCACCGTCGGGAGAGACCCAGTACTTC.

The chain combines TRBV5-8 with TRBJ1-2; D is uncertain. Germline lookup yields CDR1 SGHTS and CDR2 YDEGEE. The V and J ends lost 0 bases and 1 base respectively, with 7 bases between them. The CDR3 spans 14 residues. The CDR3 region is CASSLGRDNYGYTF. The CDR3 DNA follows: TGTGCCAGCAGCTTGGGAAGGGATAACTATGGCTACACCTTC.

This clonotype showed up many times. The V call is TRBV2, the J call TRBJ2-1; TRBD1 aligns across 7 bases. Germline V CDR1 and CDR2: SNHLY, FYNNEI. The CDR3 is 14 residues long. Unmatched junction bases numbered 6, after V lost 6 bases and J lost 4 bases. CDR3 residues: CASRRQGLYNEQFF. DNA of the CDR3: TGTGCCAGCAGGAGACAGGGATTATACAATGAGCAGTTCTTC.

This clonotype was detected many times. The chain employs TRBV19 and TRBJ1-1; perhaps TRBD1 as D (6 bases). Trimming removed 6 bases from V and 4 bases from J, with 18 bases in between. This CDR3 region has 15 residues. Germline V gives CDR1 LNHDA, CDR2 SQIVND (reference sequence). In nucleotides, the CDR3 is TGTGCCAGTAGCCGCCAGACAGGTGCGGGCACTGAAGCTTTCTTT. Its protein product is CASSRQTGAGTEAFF.

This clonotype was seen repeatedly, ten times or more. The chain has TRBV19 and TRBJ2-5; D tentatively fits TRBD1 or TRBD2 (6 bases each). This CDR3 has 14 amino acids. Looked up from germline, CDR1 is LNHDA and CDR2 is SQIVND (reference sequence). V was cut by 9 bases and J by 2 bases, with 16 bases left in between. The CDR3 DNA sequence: TGTGCCAGCTCCCCGGGGGCGGTTCAAGAGACCCAGTACTTC. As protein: CASSPGAVQETQYF.

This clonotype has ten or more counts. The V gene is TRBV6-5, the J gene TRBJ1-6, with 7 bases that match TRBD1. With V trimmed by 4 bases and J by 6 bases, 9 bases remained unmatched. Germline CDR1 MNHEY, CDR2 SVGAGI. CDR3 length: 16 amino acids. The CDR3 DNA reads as TGTGCCAGCAGTTGGGGTCGTGACAGGGCTAATTCACCCCTCCACTTT. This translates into CASSWGRDRANSPLHF.

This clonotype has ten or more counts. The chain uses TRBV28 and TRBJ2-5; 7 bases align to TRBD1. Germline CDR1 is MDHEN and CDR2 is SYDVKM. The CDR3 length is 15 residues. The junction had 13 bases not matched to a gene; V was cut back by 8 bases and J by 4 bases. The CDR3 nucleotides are TGTGCCAGCGGGAAATCTTCAGGGGGTGCAGAGACCCAGTACTTC. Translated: CASGKSSGGAETQYF.